The subject of this entry is one T cell receptor beta chain. The data were obtained in a study of blood T cell repertoires in COVID-19. The wider study: Sites in the United States, Italy and Spain provided acute and convalescent COVID-19 samples. PBMCs, B-cell-depleted T cells, or T cells were the source of the cDNA or gDNA that made up the material.

CDR3 length: 15 residues. V lost 1 base, J lost 5 bases, and 15 bases lay in between. From germline, CDR1 is SGHDT and CDR2 YYEEEE. Authors' data handling: The authors estimated nucleated cell counts from reference gene primer amplification. Clones were sequenced by immunoSEQ multiplex PCR, and TCRdb holds only the in-frame ones, with some missing. V and J calls and clone size follow that table, whereas D and trimming were derived from the DNA. Of about 520,000 clones in the sample, approximately 85% were seen once. The chain employs TRBV5-6 and TRBJ1-2, with D tentatively TRBD1 (5 bases). This receptor was taken from a human donor in a cohort sampled during active COVID-19. The sequenced material came from peripheral blood. The DNA of the CDR3 is TGTGCCAGCAGCTTGCGGGGGATTTGGAGGTATGGCTACACCTTC. Amino acid sequence: CASSLRGIWRYGYTF.